The clone carrying this T cell receptor (beta chain) was seen a handful of times. Its antigen remains unknown. This sample is drawn from a study of cytomegalovirus exposure and HLA in healthy donors. Study findings and constraints: Both high specificity and high sensitivity reportedly marked the classifier's diagnosis of cytomegalovirus status. TRBV6-2, TRBV6-3 and other indistinguishable V segments were excluded.

This PCR relied on a set of 60 Vbeta primers and 13 Jbeta primers. The table came from immunoSEQ multiplex PCR; TCRdb's copy has only in-frame clones and leaves some out. Altogether 90,000 or so clones are present, less than 80% being singletons, with the ten largest covering 3% to 3.5%. Healthy donors of bone marrow made up the group. Trimming shortened V by 0 bases and J by 0 bases, and 7 bases separated the two germline ends. Germline V lookup: CDR1 MRHNA, CDR2 SNTAGT. The CDR3 extends over 15 amino acids. The sample was PBMCs. The rearrangement links TRBV6-4 to TRBJ2-3; D might be TRBD1 (6 bases). The clonotype was recovered from a woman between 40 and 55 years old in good health and CMV-seronegative. The CDR3 is CASSDSGASTDTQYF. As DNA, the CDR3 is TGTGCCAGCAGTGACTCGGGGGCTAGCACAGATACGCAGTATTTT.